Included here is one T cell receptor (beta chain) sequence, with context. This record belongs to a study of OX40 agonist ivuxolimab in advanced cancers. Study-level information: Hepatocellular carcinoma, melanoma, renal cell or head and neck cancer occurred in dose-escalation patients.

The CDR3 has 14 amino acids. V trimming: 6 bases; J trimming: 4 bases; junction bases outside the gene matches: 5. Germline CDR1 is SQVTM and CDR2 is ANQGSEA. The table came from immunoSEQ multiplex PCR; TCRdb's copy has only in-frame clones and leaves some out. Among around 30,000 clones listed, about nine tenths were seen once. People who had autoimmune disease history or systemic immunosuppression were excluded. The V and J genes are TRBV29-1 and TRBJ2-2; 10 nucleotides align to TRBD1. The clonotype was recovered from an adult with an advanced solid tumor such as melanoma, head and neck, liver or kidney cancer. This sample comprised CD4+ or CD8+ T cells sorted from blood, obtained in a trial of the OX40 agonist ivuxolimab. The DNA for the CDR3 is TGCAGCGTACAAGGACAGGGGGGCACCGGGGAGCTGTTTTTT. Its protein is CSVQGQGGTGELFF.